The 27 T cell receptor beta chains given below trace back to one sample, sequenced in a study of brain T cells in children with intractable seizures. Assay used: immunoSEQ multiplex PCR; TCRdb lists only in-frame clones, some missing. The sample records fewer than 150,000 clones, roughly 94% being singletons. Material: peripheral blood, obtained at surgery. The receptors were sampled from a boy in the first two years of life with hemimegalencephaly and intractable seizures.

V is TRBV7-9 and J is TRBJ1-2, with D possibly TRBD1 on 5 matching bases. Trimming shortened V by 5 bases and J by 8 bases, and 15 bases separated the two germline ends. Germline V gives CDR1 SEHNR, CDR2 FQNEAQ (reference sequence). The CDR3 has 13 amino acids. Here the CDR3 DNA reads TGTGCCAGCAGCCACCCCGGAGGGGCGGGCTACACCTTC. As protein: CASSHPGGAGYTF.

The V gene is TRBV6-7, the J gene TRBJ2-3, with D unclear. TRBV6-7 is known as an ORF, though its function is uncertain. V dropped 6 bases and J dropped 4 bases, with 17 bases sitting between them. CDR3 length equals 15 residues. The CDR3 sequence is CASRTPTRCADTQYF. DNA of the CDR3: TGTGCCAGCAGGACCCCAACCAGATGTGCAGATACGCAGTATTTT.

This sequence joins TRBV2 and TRBJ2-3; no clear D gene. The germline CDR1 and CDR2 sequences are SNHLY and FYNNEI. The V gene lost 6 bases and the J gene lost 5 bases, with 12 bases spanning the gap. The CDR3 extends over 13 amino acids. Here the CDR3 DNA reads TGTGCCAGCAGAGACCACTGGGAAGATACGCAGTATTTT. Translating gives CASRDHWEDTQYF.

This clone was recorded once. This chain joins TRBV29-1 and TRBJ2-7; the match to TRBD2 covers 10 bases. Germline assignment: CDR1 SQVTM and CDR2 ANQGSEA. CDR3 size: 15 residues. After removal of 6 bases from V and 1 base from J, the junction contained 9 bases not matched to a gene. CDR3 region: CSVTPGTSVSYEQYF. In nucleotides, the CDR3 is TGCAGCGTAACGCCCGGGACTAGCGTTTCCTACGAGCAGTACTTC.

The chain combines TRBV9 with TRBJ2-3, with D possibly TRBD1 on 6 matching bases. CDR3 length: 17 amino acids. Germline V CDR1 and CDR2: SGDLS, YYNGEE. Trimming stripped 0 bases from V and 2 bases from J, with 16 bases between. The CDR3 loop reads CASSVEQGQYHTDTQYF. The CDR3 bases are TGTGCCAGCAGCGTAGAGCAGGGGCAATATCACACAGATACGCAGTATTTT.

V usage is TRBV28 and J usage is TRBJ2-7; tentatively, D is TRBD2 (6 bases). The V end was cut by 2 bases, the J end by 7 bases, with 18 bases between. The CDR3 is 15 residues long. Germline assignment: CDR1 MDHEN and CDR2 SYDVKM. CDR3 DNA: TGTGCCAGCAGTTTAGGGACCAGCGGGTGGATGGAGCAGTACTTC. Translating it yields CASSLGTSGWMEQYF.

The gene calls are TRBV7-2 and TRBJ1-1; the D is unclear. CDR3 length: 14 residues. Germline V lookup: CDR1 SGHTA, CDR2 FQGNSA. The V end lost 4 bases, the J end lost 2 bases, and 11 bases lay between the germline ends. CDR3 loop: CASSSGPANTEAFF. The CDR3 DNA follows: TGTGCCAGCAGCTCTGGACCGGCTAACACTGAAGCTTTCTTT.

This clone is categorized as medium-sized (0.01 to 0.1%). This chain uses TRBV7-9 with TRBJ2-1, with D perhaps matching TRBD2 (5 bases). This CDR3 comprises 14 residues. Germline CDR1 SEHNR, CDR2 FQNEAQ (reference sequence). The V and J ends lost 5 bases and 9 bases respectively, with 17 bases between them. The CDR3, as DNA: TGTGCCAGCAGCCCCGTGAGGGAGAGTGGTGAGCAGTTCTTC. Its translation: CASSPVRESGEQFF.

The chain recombines TRBV7-2 with TRBJ2-7, with 8 bases that match TRBD1. The CDR3 has 16 residues. V dropped 1 base and J dropped 4; count of bases not matched to a gene: 9. Germline assignment: CDR1 SGHTA and CDR2 FQGNSA. The CDR3 region has the DNA TGTGCCAGCAGCTTAGGCTCCGGCAGGGGGCATTACGAGCAGTACTTC. This sequence encodes CASSLGSGRGHYEQYF.

The gene calls are TRBV12-3 or TRBV12-4 and TRBJ2-7, with D unclear. V gave up 7 bases and J gave up 0 bases, with 10 bases separating them. The CDR3 is made up of 13 amino acids. The CDR3 DNA reads as TGTGCCAGCACCTCCAAAAGCTCCTACGAGCAGTACTTC. It yields the protein CASTSKSSYEQYF.

J is TRBJ2-7 and V is TRBV6-5; 7 bases align to TRBD2. J was trimmed by 3 bases and V by 4 bases; bases with no gene match: 12. CDR3 size: 16 residues. Per germline, CDR1 MNHEY and CDR2 SVGAGI. The CDR3 sequence: CASSSKSSGQIYEQYF. CDR3 sequence (DNA): TGTGCCAGCAGTTCGAAGTCTAGCGGCCAGATCTACGAGCAGTACTTC.

The chain joins TRBV4-3 to TRBJ2-6; 9 positions agree with TRBD1. Germline V gene sequence: CDR1 LGHNA, CDR2 YSLEER. Trimming took 4 bases from V and 0 from J; bases not matched to a gene: 4. The CDR3 totals 17 residues. The CDR3 loop is CASSRGQGLSGANVLTF. CDR3 bases: TGCGCCAGCAGCCGGGGACAGGGTCTCTCTGGGGCCAACGTCCTGACTTTC.

CDR3 nucleotides: TGTGCCAGCAGTTTATCTGGGGCGGATGGCTACACCTTC. Translation gives CASSLSGADGYTF. The chain is built from TRBV28 and TRBJ1-2; D is possibly TRBD1 (5 bases). Trimming pared 1 base from V and 6 bases from J, leaving 9 bases between. The CDR3 consists of 13 residues. Germline V gene data show CDR1 as MDHEN and CDR2 as SYDVKM.

The chain combines TRBV9 with TRBJ2-1; 14 nucleotides line up with TRBD2. The CDR3 has 18 amino acids. Germline trimming cut 4 bases from V and 8 bases from J; bases unmatched to any gene: 14. Germline CDR1 SGDLS, CDR2 YYNGEE. In DNA form, the CDR3 reads TGTGCCAGCAGCTTTAGTCCCCTGACTAGCGGGAGGGAGGATGAGCAGTTCTTC. It specifies CASSFSPLTSGREDEQFF.

V usage is TRBV14 and J usage is TRBJ2-2; 7 bases fit TRBD2. Germline V gene lookup returns CDR1 SGHDN and CDR2 FVKESK. CDR3 size: 14 residues. V shed 4 bases and J 7 bases; nucleotides not matched to a gene: 6. The chain's CDR3 is CASSRDYRIGELFF. Written as DNA, the CDR3 is TGTGCCAGCAGCCGGGACTACCGGATCGGGGAGCTGTTTTTT.

The J gene is TRBJ1-2, the V gene TRBV28, with D uncertain. The CDR3 contains 14 residues. V gave up 8 bases and J gave up 3 bases, with 16 bases separating them. CDR1 is MDHEN, CDR2 SYDVKM, per germline. The CDR3 DNA is TGTGCCAGCTTAGGAGGGTTCCCTTACTATGGCTACACCTTC. Its protein product is CASLGGFPYYGYTF.

The chain is built from TRBV6-1 and TRBJ2-5; the match to TRBD2 covers 7 bases. Germline V CDR1 and CDR2: MNHNS, SASEGT. V lost 0 bases, J lost 5 bases, and 15 bases stayed unmatched. This CDR3 contains 18 residues. The CDR3 nucleotides are TGTGCCAGCAGTGAAGCGCGGGCTAGCGGCCTTAATCGGGAGACCCAGTACTTC. This translates into CASSEARASGLNRETQYF.

The chain joins TRBV12-3 or TRBV12-4 to TRBJ2-3; 8 bases match TRBD2. V lost 6 bases to trimming and J lost 4 bases; unmatched junction nucleotides: 3. This CDR3 has 13 residues. CDR3 protein: CASRLAVPDTQYF. The DNA of the CDR3 is TGTGCCAGCAGACTAGCGGTTCCAGATACGCAGTATTTT.

The rearrangement joins TRBV29-1 to TRBJ1-2; perhaps TRBD1 as D (6 bases). Germline V CDR1 and CDR2: SQVTM, ANQGSEA. This CDR3 region has 14 residues. V lost 6 bases to trimming and J lost 6 bases, with 20 bases between them. CDR3 amino acids: CSVPRQGTGNGYTF. CDR3 coding DNA: TGCAGCGTACCCCGTCAGGGGACGGGGAATGGCTACACCTTC. The variable domain in full, with the rest retrieved from reference TRBV29-1 and TRBJ1-2, is SAVISQKPSRDICQRGTSLTIQCQVDSQVTMMFWYRQQPGQSLTLIATANQGSEATYESGFVIDKFPISRPNLTFSTLTVSNMSPEDSSIYLCSVPRQGTGNGYTFGSGTRLTVV.

Comment on this clone: This specimen includes other DNA sequences encoding the same CDR3. The rearrangement uses TRBV11-2 and TRBJ2-7, with D possibly being TRBD1 or TRBD2 (5 bases each). This CDR3 region has 13 residues. Germline CDR1 and CDR2: SGHAT and FQNNGV. V lost 3 bases, J lost 2 bases, and 8 bases lay in between. CDR3 residues: CASSLGDPYEQYF. In DNA form, the CDR3 reads TGTGCCAGCAGCTTGGGGGACCCCTACGAGCAGTACTTC.

CDR3 sequence: CASSQDLAWDRGWDYEQYF. CDR3 DNA: TGCGCCAGCAGCCAAGATCTCGCTTGGGACAGGGGTTGGGACTACGAGCAGTACTTC. V and J are TRBV4-3 and TRBJ2-7; TRBD1 aligns across 10 bases. Germline V gives CDR1 LGHNA, CDR2 YSLEER. There are 19 residues in the CDR3. V dropped 0 bases and J dropped 3; count of bases not matched to a gene: 14.

This chain links TRBV4-1 with TRBJ1-6, with a weak D call TRBD1 (5 bases). Germline CDR1 MGHRA, CDR2 YSYEKL. The CDR3 covers 17 residues. Trimming removed 0 bases at V and 7 bases at J, with 16 bases between. The CDR3 loop reads CASSQEGRGLGNSPLHF. CDR3 sequence (DNA): TGCGCCAGCAGCCAAGAAGGGAGGGGTCTGGGGAATTCACCCCTCCACTTT.

J is TRBJ1-2 and V is TRBV6-2 or TRBV6-3; D might be TRBD1 (6 bases). Trimming removed 4 bases at V and 5 bases at J, with 11 bases between. Germline V gene lookup returns CDR1 MNHEY and CDR2 SVGEGT. This CDR3 is 13 amino acids long. The CDR3 sequence is CASSSPGQYGYTF. As DNA, the CDR3 is TGTGCCAGCAGTTCCCCCGGACAGTATGGCTACACCTTC.

This rearrangement joins TRBV30 to TRBJ2-1, with D tentatively TRBD2 (5 bases). The CDR3 is 20 amino acids. Germline V gives CDR1 GTSNPN, CDR2 SVGIG (reference sequence). Trimming shortened V by 2 bases and J by 0 bases, and 26 bases separated the two germline ends. The CDR3 sequence is CAWSRIGCTKDFSSYNEQFF. In DNA, the CDR3 is TGTGCCTGGAGTAGGATAGGGTGTACCAAGGACTTTAGCTCCTACAATGAGCAGTTCTTC.

The chain carries TRBV7-2 and TRBJ2-2; tentative D call: TRBD2 (5 bases). V lost 1 base and J 5 bases, leaving 8 bases between the germline ends. This CDR3 contains 14 residues. The germline V gene has CDR1 SGHTA and CDR2 FQGNSA. CDR3 nucleotides: TGTGCCAGCAGCTTAGGAGGGTGGACCGGGGAGCTGTTTTTT. Protein: CASSLGGWTGELFF. The whole variable domain, filled in from reference TRBV7-2 and TRBJ2-2, reads GAGVSQSPSNKVTEKGKDVELRCDPISGHTALYWYRQSLGQGLEFLIYFQGNSAPDKSGLPSDRFSAERTGGSVSTLTIQRTQQEDSAVYLCASSLGGWTGELFFGEGSRLTVL.

The chain joins TRBV9 to TRBJ1-5; 9 nucleotides align to TRBD1. The germline gives CDR1 SGDLS, CDR2 YYNGEE. Trimming took 2 bases from V and 7 from J; bases not matched to a gene: 4. This CDR3 region has 14 residues. The CDR3 reads CASSVTGGVQPQHF. CDR3 bases: TGTGCCAGCAGCGTCACAGGGGGCGTGCAGCCCCAGCATTTT.

V usage is TRBV30 and J usage is TRBJ2-5, with 7 bases matching TRBD1. CDR1 is GTSNPN, CDR2 SVGIG, per germline (reference sequence). The trim removed 5 bases at V and 2 bases at J, leaving 5 bases unmatched. The CDR3 extends over 13 amino acids. DNA for the CDR3: TGTGCCTGGGGAAGGGACAGACAAGAGACCCAGTACTTC. This translates into CAWGRDRQETQYF. Full variable domain (missing parts from reference TRBV30 and TRBJ2-5): SQTIHQWPATLVQPVGSPLSLECTVEGTSNPNLYWYRQAAGRGLQLLFYSVGIGQISSEVPQNLSASRPQDRQFILSSKKLLLSDSGFYLCAWGRDRQETQYFGPGTRLLVL.